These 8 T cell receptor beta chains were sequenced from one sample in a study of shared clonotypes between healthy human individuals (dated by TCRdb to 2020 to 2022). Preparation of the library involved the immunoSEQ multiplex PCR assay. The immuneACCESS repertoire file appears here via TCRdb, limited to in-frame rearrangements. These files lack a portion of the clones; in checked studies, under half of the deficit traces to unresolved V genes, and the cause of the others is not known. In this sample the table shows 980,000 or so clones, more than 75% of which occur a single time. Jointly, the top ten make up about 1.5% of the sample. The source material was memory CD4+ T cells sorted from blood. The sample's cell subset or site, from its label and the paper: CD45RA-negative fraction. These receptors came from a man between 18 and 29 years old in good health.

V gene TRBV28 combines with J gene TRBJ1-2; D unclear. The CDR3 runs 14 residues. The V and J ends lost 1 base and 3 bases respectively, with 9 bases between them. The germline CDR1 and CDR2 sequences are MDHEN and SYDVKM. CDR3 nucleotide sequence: TGTGCCAGCAGTTTATCCCTGGTACACTATGGCTACACCTTC. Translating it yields CASSLSLVHYGYTF.

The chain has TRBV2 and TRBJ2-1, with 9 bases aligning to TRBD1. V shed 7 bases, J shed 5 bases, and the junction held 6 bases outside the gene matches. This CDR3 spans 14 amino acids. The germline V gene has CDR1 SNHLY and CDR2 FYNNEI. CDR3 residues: CASKLGTGNNEQFF. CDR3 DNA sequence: TGTGCCAGCAAACTCGGGACAGGGAACAATGAGCAGTTCTTC.

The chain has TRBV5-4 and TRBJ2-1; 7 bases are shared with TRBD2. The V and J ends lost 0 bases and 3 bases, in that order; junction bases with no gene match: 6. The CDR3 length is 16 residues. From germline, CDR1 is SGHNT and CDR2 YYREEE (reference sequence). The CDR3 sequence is CASSLEGGSNYNEQFF. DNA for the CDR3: TGTGCCAGCAGCTTGGAAGGCGGGAGCAACTACAATGAGCAGTTCTTC.

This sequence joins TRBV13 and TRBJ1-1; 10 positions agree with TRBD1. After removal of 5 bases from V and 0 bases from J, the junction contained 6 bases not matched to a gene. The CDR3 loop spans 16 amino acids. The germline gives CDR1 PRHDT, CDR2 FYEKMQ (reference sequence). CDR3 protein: CASSTGTGVLNTEAFF. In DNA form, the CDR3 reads TGTGCCAGCAGCACCGGGACAGGGGTCTTGAACACTGAAGCTTTCTTT.

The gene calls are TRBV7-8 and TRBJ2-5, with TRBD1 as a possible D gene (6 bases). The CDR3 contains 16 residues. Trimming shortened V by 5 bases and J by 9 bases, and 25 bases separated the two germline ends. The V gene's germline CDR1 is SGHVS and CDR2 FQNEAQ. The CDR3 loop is CASSAGSGAFFGAQYF. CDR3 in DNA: TGTGCCAGCAGCGCAGGCTCAGGGGCTTTTTTCGGGGCCCAGTACTTC.

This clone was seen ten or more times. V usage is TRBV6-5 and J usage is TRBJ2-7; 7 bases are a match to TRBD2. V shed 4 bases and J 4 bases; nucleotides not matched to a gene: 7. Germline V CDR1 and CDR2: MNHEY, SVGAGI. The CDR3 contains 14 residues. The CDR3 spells CASSSWGGEYEQYF. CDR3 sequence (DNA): TGTGCCAGCAGTTCCTGGGGGGGAGAGTACGAGCAGTACTTC.

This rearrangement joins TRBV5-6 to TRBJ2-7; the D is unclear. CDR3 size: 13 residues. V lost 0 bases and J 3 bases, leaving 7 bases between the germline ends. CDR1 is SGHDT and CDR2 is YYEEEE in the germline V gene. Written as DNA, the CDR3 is TGTGCCAGCAGCTTGGTGGGGTTCTACGAGCAGTACTTC. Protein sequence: CASSLVGFYEQYF.

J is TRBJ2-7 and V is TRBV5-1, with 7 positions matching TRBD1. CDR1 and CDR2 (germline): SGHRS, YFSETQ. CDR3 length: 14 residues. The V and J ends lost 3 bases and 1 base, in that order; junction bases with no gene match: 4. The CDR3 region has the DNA TGCGCCAGCAGCTCCATGACAGGGTCCTACGAGCAGTACTTC. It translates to CASSSMTGSYEQYF.